This note documents a single T cell receptor beta chain sequence. What antigen it recognizes has not been identified. No base quality values were provided; no much bigger clone lies one nucleotide off. The immunoSEQ Assay, a bias-controlled multiplex PCR, was used to amplify TCRbeta CDR3 regions from genomic DNA. The source study handled its data this way. The number of nucleated cells in each sample was estimated by amplification of reference gene primers within the assay. Sequence reads were collapsed and filtered to measure the absolute abundance of every unique TCRbeta CDR3 rearrangement. For each sample, productive Simpson clonality was calculated by taking the square root of Simpson's diversity index across productive rearrangements. What TCRdb holds here is the immuneACCESS table cut down to in-frame rearrangements. Part of the clones is not present; checked against another copy, under half of the missing clones reflect an unresolved V gene, and the others are unexplained. V and J calls and clone size are as listed in that table; D and trimming were resolved from the DNA. The sample table records about half a million clones; roughly 89% of these occur just once. Over 0.7% of the sample belongs to the ten largest clones.

These data originate in a study of blood T cell repertoires in COVID-19 (dated by TCRdb to 2018 to 2021). With regard to the full study: Collaborator samples came from the United States, Italy and Spain and covered acute and convalescent phases of COVID-19. The prospective study material was composed of cDNA or gDNA derived from T cells, B-cell-depleted T cells, or PBMCs. The dataset comprised deeply sampled blood TCRbeta repertoires from subjects exposed to, actively infected with, or recovered from COVID-19. The repertoires were released in a freely available public database meant as a resource for research on the immune response to SARS-CoV-2. The samples were drawn from the first 160 participants of the ongoing ImmuneRACE study and from 1,254 subjects provided by 6 global collaborators. Sample metadata almost always included a de-identified subject ID, COVID-19 status, age in years and sex. Where available, HLA class I and class II types were taken from metadata supplied by the sample provider and were not determined by assay-based typing.

At one collaborating source in Seattle, patients were enrolled during active infection and were followed longitudinally through the course of disease. Each collaborating institution followed its own protocols to collect whole blood in K2EDTA tubes. For TCRbeta analysis, collaborators shipped samples in one of three forms: frozen whole blood, isolated PBMCs, or DNA extracted from either of those sample types. Compared with germline, V lacks 6 bases and J lacks 6 bases; bases without a gene match: 6. The germline V gene gives CDR1 as SGHVS and CDR2 as FQNEAQ. The cysteine opens and the phenylalanine closes a CDR3 of 15 amino acids. Only the CDR3 DNA stays, 45 bases, in frame from base 1. Study-level results and caveats: The quantity of clinical and demographic metadata differed by source and by participant and was supplied without curation.

The TCR was taken from a man in his late teens or twenties with COVID-19, enrolled during active disease. Sequenced sample: peripheral blood. Recombination joined TRBV7-8 with TRBJ2-1, and 12 junction bases match TRBD2. The DNA sequence is TGTGCCAGCAGGTCGACTAGCGGGGGATCCAATGAGCAGTTCTTC. This gives the protein CASRSTSGGSNEQFF.